This entry lists 22 T cell receptor beta chains sequenced from one sample in a study of T cells in women clearing cervical HPV infection. Using immunoSEQ multiplex PCR, the repertoire was profiled, and TCRdb retains in-frame clones only, with some absent. Its listing shows about 40,000 clones. The sample was blood buffy coat. The receptors shown here come from a woman between 18 and 75 years old with a cervical HPV16 infection that either progressed to CIN3+ or cleared (not recorded which).

Comment on this clone: The read finishes 3 residues shy of the CDR3 end, and the germline J gene is used to complete it. This chain links TRBV11-2 with TRBJ2-7, with 8 bases that match TRBD1. The V gene end was trimmed by 1 base and the J gene end by 0 bases; junction bases not matched to a gene: 2. Germline V gene data show CDR1 as SGHAT and CDR2 as FQNNGV. There are 15 residues in the CDR3. The sequenced part of the CDR3 DNA is TGTGCCAGCAGCTTAGGGACAGGGATCTCCTACGAG. As protein: CASSLGTGISYE. The entire CDR3 sequence reads CASSLGTGISYEQYF.

With regard to this clone: The read halts 3 residues ahead of the CDR3 end, with the missing end drawn from the germline J gene. The chain joins TRBV20-1 to TRBJ2-7; tentative D call: TRBD2 (6 bases). V lost 1 base and J lost 4, with 14 bases in between. Germline-derived CDR1 and CDR2 are DFQATT and SNEGSKA (reference sequence). The CDR3 sequence is 14 residues long. CDR3 in amino acids: CSARVRGEFYEQYF. The part of the CDR3 DNA that was read is TGCAGTGCTAGAGTGCGGGGAGAGTTTTACGAG.

Turning to this clone: The CDR3 end is not reached by the read, which stops 3 residues before it; the germline J gene fills it in. This chain connects TRBV5-1 to TRBJ1-6, with D unclear. Germline CDR1 reads SGHRS; CDR2 reads YFSETQ. CDR3 length: 13 residues. V lost 3 bases, J lost 5 bases, and 6 bases lay in between. CDR3 in amino acids: CASSSEDNSPLHF. The covered CDR3 bases are TGCGCCAGCAGCTCTGAGGATAATTCACCC.

The CDR3 here is CSARGLAEYTDTYTF. The CDR3 DNA, read in part, is TGCAGTGCCCGGGGACTAGCGGAATACACAGATACC. J is TRBJ1-2 and V is TRBV20-1; the D gene is possibly TRBD1 (5 bases). Sequencing ends 3 residues short of the CDR3 end; the germline J gene provides the rest. Looked up from germline, CDR1 is DFQATT and CDR2 is SNEGSKA (reference sequence). This CDR3 comprises 15 residues.

Comment on this clone: The CDR3 extends 3 residues past the end of the read, so its final part is completed from the germline J gene. The rearrangement uses TRBV5-1 and TRBJ2-1, with a weak D call TRBD1 (5 bases). Germline CDR1 is SGHRS and CDR2 is YFSETQ. The CDR3 has 15 amino acids. Trimming left V 0 bases short and J 4 bases short, with 11 bases between. The CDR3 reads CASSLVPGSYNEQFF. The CDR3 DNA, read in part, is TGCGCCAGCAGCTTGGTTCCAGGGTCGTACAATGAG. The whole variable domain, remainder taken from reference TRBV5-1 and TRBJ2-1, is KAGVTQTPRYLIKTRGQQVTLSCSPISGHRSVSWYQQTPGQGLQFLFEYFSETQRNKGNFPGRFSGRQFSNSRSEMNVSTLELGDSALYLCASSLVPGSYNEQFFGPGTRLTVL.

Notes on this clone: The read terminates 3 residues ahead of where the CDR3 ends, so the germline J gene completes it. V gene TRBV15 combines with J gene TRBJ2-1; D is unclear. Between the trimmed V and J ends, which lost 0 bases and 9 bases, there was a span of 9 bases. Germline V gives CDR1 LNHNV, CDR2 YYDKDF (reference sequence). This CDR3 comprises 13 residues. CDR3 sequence: CATSRDRVAEQFF. The CDR3 DNA, read in part, is TGTGCCACCAGCAGAGATAGAGTTGCTGAG.

In regard to this clone: The read stops 3 residues short of the end of the CDR3; the missing end is completed from the germline J gene. The chain employs TRBV20-1 and TRBJ2-1, with D uncertain. Germline V gene sequence: CDR1 DFQATT, CDR2 SNEGSKA (reference sequence). The length of the CDR3 is 15 residues. Trimming cost V 0 bases and J 7 bases, with 16 bases left between them. The CDR3 loop reads CSARDPAAPLNEQFF. Incomplete CDR3 DNA: TGCAGTGCTAGAGATCCGGCGGCGCCCTTGAATGAG.

As to this clone: The read terminates 3 residues before the CDR3 end, so the remaining end is supplied by the germline J gene. The sample carries other DNA sequences with the same CDR3. The chain has TRBV5-6 and TRBJ1-3; TRBD1 matches 7 bases. This CDR3 spans 15 amino acids. The germline gives CDR1 SGHDT, CDR2 YYEEEE. J gave up 1 base and V 2 bases, and 3 bases lay outside the gene matches. The CDR3 reads CASSFGTASGNTIYF. The DNA read from the CDR3 is TGTGCCAGCAGCTTCGGGACAGCTTCTGGAAACACC.

Turning to this clone: The read ends 3 residues early relative to the CDR3; the germline J gene fills the gap. This rearrangement joins TRBV12-3 or TRBV12-4 to TRBJ2-3, with a weak D call TRBD2 (5 bases). The CDR3 has 14 residues. Here the CDR3 reads CASSQRTEVGTQYF. The sequenced part of the CDR3 DNA is TGTGCCAGCAGCCAACGGACTGAGGTCGGGACG.

Concerning this clone: Coverage ceases 3 residues before the CDR3 finishes, and the germline J gene fills in the end. This rearrangement joins TRBV5-1 to TRBJ1-1; 8 bases are shared with TRBD1. The CDR3 is 15 residues long. CDR1 SGHRS and CDR2 YFSETQ come from the germline V gene. The trim removed 1 base at V and 4 bases at J, leaving 6 bases unmatched. The CDR3: CASSLFGQGGTEAFF. The CDR3 bases that were read are TGCGCCAGCAGCTTGTTCGGACAGGGCGGCACTGAA.

Of note for this clone: Read data end 3 residues before the CDR3 end; the end is taken from the germline J gene. The genes are TRBV19 and TRBJ2-3; 7 bases align to TRBD1. CDR1 is LNHDA and CDR2 is SQIVND in the germline V gene (reference sequence). The CDR3 consists of 13 residues. CDR3 bases read: TGTGCCAGTAGTTGGGACAGCCAAGAGACG. This translates into CASSWDSQET. The full CDR3 is CASSWDSQETQYF.

As to this clone: The missing CDR3 end, 3 residues past where the read stops, is filled in from the germline J gene. This chain uses TRBV5-1 with TRBJ2-3, with TRBD2 matching 13 bases. Germline CDR1 and CDR2: SGHRS and YFSETQ. The CDR3 covers 17 residues. The junction had 7 bases not matched to a gene; V was cut back by 2 bases and J by 4 bases. The DNA read from the CDR3 is TGCGCCAGCAGCTTAGAAACTAGCGGGAGGGCCGCAGATACG. It yields the protein CASSLETSGRAADT. The entire CDR3 protein reads CASSLETSGRAADTQYF.

Turning to this clone: Sequencing ends 3 residues short of the CDR3 end; the germline J gene provides the rest. The chain uses TRBV10-2 and TRBJ1-4; D gene ambiguous. Per the germline V gene, CDR1 is WSHSY and CDR2 is SAAADI. CDR3 length: 15 amino acids. The DNA read from the CDR3 is TGCGCCAGCAGTGAGTCTTTAGAAAATAATTCACCA. Translation: CASSESLENNSP. The entire CDR3 protein reads CASSESLENNSPLFF.

Concerning this clone: The read finishes 3 residues shy of the CDR3 end, and the germline J gene is used to complete it. The V and J genes are TRBV30 and TRBJ2-7; D gene ambiguous. V was shortened by 4 bases and J by 6 bases, with 7 bases between the two germline ends. From germline, CDR1 is GTSNPN and CDR2 SVGIG (reference sequence). The CDR3 runs to 10 residues. The part of the CDR3 DNA that was read is TGTGCCTGGAAATCGTCCGAG. Protein: CAWKSSE. The complete CDR3 reads CAWKSSEQYF.

On this clone itself: Read coverage stops 3 residues before the CDR3 terminus; the germline J gene supplies the remainder. The rearrangement uses TRBV5-1 and TRBJ1-2; TRBD1 matches 9 bases. The V segment lost 2 bases and the J segment 5 bases; nucleotides outside the gene matches: 4. From germline, CDR1 is SGHRS and CDR2 YFSETQ. This CDR3 has 14 amino acids. The CDR3 bases that were read are TGCGCCAGCAGCTTACAGGGACAGGGATATGGC. It is translated as CASSLQGQGYG. Given in full, the CDR3 is CASSLQGQGYGYTF.

A remark on this clone: From the germline J gene comes the end of the CDR3, since the read stops 3 residues before it. This chain links TRBV10-3 with TRBJ2-3; 8 positions agree with TRBD2. The V and J ends lost 4 bases and 3 bases, in that order; junction bases with no gene match: 15. The CDR3 covers 18 residues. Germline values: CDR1 ENHRY, CDR2 SYGVKD. Partial CDR3 DNA: TGTGCCATCAGTGGCCGGGGGGGGACCCCACTAGGGACAGATACG. Encoded protein: CAISGRGGTPLGTDT. In full, the CDR3 is CAISGRGGTPLGTDTQYF.

A note on this clone: The CDR3 end is not reached by the read, which stops 3 residues before it; the germline J gene fills it in. V is TRBV7-2 and J is TRBJ2-7; maybe TRBD1 (6 bases). Trimming stripped 2 bases from V and 3 bases from J, with 11 bases between. The CDR3 has 14 amino acids. The germline V gene has CDR1 SGHTA and CDR2 FQGNSA. This chain's CDR3 is CASSLKQGYYEQYF. The part of the CDR3 DNA that was read is TGTGCCAGCAGCTTAAAACAGGGTTACTACGAG.

The CDR3 protein is CASSVTGGPNQPQHF. The covered CDR3 bases are TGTGCCAGCAGCGTGACAGGGGGCCCCAATCAGCCC. V is TRBV9 and J is TRBJ1-5, with 10 nucleotides matching TRBD1. The read is 3 residues too short to cover the CDR3 end, so that end is filled in from the germline J gene. Germline V CDR1 and CDR2: SGDLS, YYNGEE. V lost 2 bases and J lost 3; bases outside the gene matches: 2. The CDR3 is made up of 15 amino acids.

For this clone: With the read ending 3 residues before the CDR3 end, the germline J gene is used to fill in that end. This chain joins TRBV18 and TRBJ2-7; no firm D call. The germline V and J ends were trimmed by 3 bases and 4 bases, with 16 bases remaining between them. Germline V CDR1 and CDR2: KGHSH, LQKENI. The CDR3 contains 15 residues. CDR3 bases read: TGTGCCAGCTCACCCTTCAAGGGCGAGGCGTACGAG. It is translated as CASSPFKGEAYE. The entire CDR3 reads CASSPFKGEAYEQYF.

Turning to this clone: Sequencing ends 3 residues short of the CDR3 end; the germline J gene provides the rest. The chain links TRBV7-9 to TRBJ1-1; TRBD1 agrees at 11 bases. With 5 bases clipped from V and 3 bases from J, the junction kept 2 bases outside the gene matches. This CDR3 contains 14 residues. Germline V gives CDR1 SEHNR, CDR2 FQNEAQ (reference sequence). The sequenced CDR3 bases are TGTGCCAGCAGCCCGGGACAGGGGGACACTGAA. Amino acids: CASSPGQGDTE. The CDR3 in its entirety is CASSPGQGDTEAFF.

In the case of this clone: Read coverage stops 3 residues before the CDR3 terminus; the germline J gene supplies the remainder. V is TRBV2 and J is TRBJ1-2; TRBD1 might be the D (5 bases). Germline CDR1 reads SNHLY; CDR2 reads FYNNEI. This CDR3 region has 13 residues. CDR3 bases read: TGTGCCAGCAGTAGAGGGGCGGGGAATGAC. It encodes CASSRGAGND. The entire CDR3 is CASSRGAGNDYTF.

On this clone: The read ends 3 residues early relative to the CDR3; the germline J gene fills the gap. The chain uses TRBV28 and TRBJ2-3, with 9 nucleotides matching TRBD2. Germline V lookup: CDR1 MDHEN, CDR2 SYDVKM. The junction had 3 bases not matched to a gene; V was cut back by 4 bases and J by 4 bases. This CDR3 has 14 amino acids. CDR3 DNA, as far as it was read: TGTGCCAGCAGTTGGACTAGCGTTTCAGATACG. This gives the protein CASSWTSVSDT. The whole CDR3 region reads CASSWTSVSDTQYF.